Ten or more counts support the clone carrying this T cell receptor (beta chain). The sample belongs to a study of molecular identifiers for immune sequencing clone quantification. At the level of the study: In replicates, the authors split RNA from 20,000 or 100,000 naive CD8 cells five ways and sequenced four.

V was shortened by 0 bases and J by 2 bases, with 13 bases between the two germline ends. There are 15 residues in the CDR3. Looked up from germline, CDR1 is DFQATT and CDR2 is SNEGSKA (reference sequence). MiXCR, applied by TCRdb to the PCR reads, yields one record per CDR3 protein. The sample consists of about 640,000 distinct CDR3 sequences, about 20% of them appearing once. Sequencing was done on a sample of naive CD8+ T cells from blood, with Jurkat cell RNA spiked in. The subset denotes: FACS-sorted CD8+CD4-CCR7+CD45RA+ naive T cells. The receptor's source is a human donor in good health. Some libraries in this study had Jurkat cell RNA spiked in. V gene TRBV20-1 combines with J gene TRBJ1-1, with a weak D call TRBD1 (5 bases). The CDR3 sequence is CSARDFGTANTEAFF. Written as DNA, the CDR3 is TGCAGTGCTAGAGATTTTGGGACCGCAAACACTGAAGCTTTCTTT.